The 27 T cell receptor beta chains below come from one sample, sequenced in a study of technical replicates of blood from a few donors. Profiling relied on immunoSEQ multiplex PCR, and the TCRdb table lists in-frame clones only, not all of them. The data contain about 66,000 clones, roughly 90% of them seen just once; the ten biggest clones take up approximately 4.4%. The specimen was PBMCs. These receptors all stem from a human donor in good health. Some clones in this sample may be carry-over from other donors' samples.

The rearrangement links TRBV18 to TRBJ2-3; TRBD2 agrees at 14 bases. There are 15 residues in the CDR3. The germline gives CDR1 KGHSH, CDR2 LQKENI. Trimming removed 6 bases from V and 5 bases from J; junction bases left unmatched: 4. The DNA for the CDR3 is TGTGCCAGCTCTTCAGGGACTAGCGGGGGAGATACGCAGTATTTT. This translates into CASSSGTSGGDTQYF.

The gene calls are TRBV14 and TRBJ1-2, with a weak D call TRBD1 (5 bases). Trimming removed 1 base from V and 3 bases from J, with 9 bases in between. The CDR3 length is 14 residues. The germline CDR1 and CDR2 sequences are SGHDN and FVKESK. CDR3 DNA sequence: TGTGCCAGCAGCCAAGTGACAGAATACTATGGCTACACCTTC. It specifies CASSQVTEYYGYTF.

The gene calls are TRBV5-1 and TRBJ2-3, with D hard to call. V was clipped by 4 bases and J by 0 bases, with 15 bases between them. The CDR3 extends over 16 amino acids. CDR1 and CDR2 (germline): SGHRS, YFSETQ. CDR3 coding DNA: TGCGCCAGCAGCCCAGTGGTGGTAGCTAGCACAGATACGCAGTATTTT. This translates into CASSPVVVASTDTQYF.

This sequence joins TRBV5-3 and TRBJ2-2; weak D call: TRBD2 (6 bases). TRBV5-3 is classed as an ORF, of uncertain function. The CDR3 covers 18 residues. Trimming removed 5 bases at V and 2 bases at J, with 22 bases between. The CDR3 region is CARSKKLSSGLNTGELFF. As DNA, the CDR3 is TGTGCCAGAAGTAAAAAACTCTCAAGCGGGCTAAACACCGGGGAGCTGTTTTTT.

CDR3 protein: CASSKYGELFF. The CDR3 DNA reads TGTGCCAGCAGCAAATATGGCGAGCTGTTTTTT. The chain has TRBV7-2 and TRBJ2-2; D is unresolved. The CDR3 covers 11 residues. Germline V CDR1 and CDR2: SGHTA, FQGNSA. Trimming took off 5 bases at V and 11 bases at J, with 9 bases between the two ends.

J is TRBJ2-1 and V is TRBV11-1; D gene unclear. V was cut by 0 bases and J by 2 bases, with 2 bases left in between. This CDR3 is built from 13 residues. The germline V gene has CDR1 SGHAT and CDR2 FQDESV (reference sequence). CDR3 nucleotide sequence: TGTGCCAGCAGCTTAGCCACCTACAATGAGCAGTTCTTC. Protein product: CASSLATYNEQFF.

The chain employs TRBV7-9 and TRBJ2-7; D unclear. Germline CDR1 and CDR2: SEHNR and FQNEAQ (reference sequence). V was trimmed by 2 bases and J by 0 bases, leaving 14 bases between them. CDR3 size: 16 residues. For the CDR3, the DNA is TGTGCCAGCAGCTTATCAGGCACCGCGAGCTCCTACGAGCAGTACTTC. It yields the protein CASSLSGTASSYEQYF. Together with reference TRBV7-9 and TRBJ2-7, the CDR3 gives the full variable domain: DTGVSQNPRHKITKRGQNVTFRCDPISEHNRLYWYRQTLGQGPEFLTYFQNEAQLEKSRLLSDRFSAERPKGSFSTLEIQRTEQGDSAMYLCASSLSGTASSYEQYFGPGTRLTVT.

The chain joins TRBV30 to TRBJ1-2; 7 nucleotides agree with TRBD1. V gave up 5 bases and J gave up 5 bases; unmatched junction bases: 5. Germline lookup yields CDR1 GTSNPN and CDR2 SVGIG (reference sequence). This CDR3 spans 12 amino acids. The CDR3 is CAWDRATYGYTF. CDR3 in DNA: TGTGCCTGGGACAGGGCTACTTATGGCTACACCTTC.

V and J are TRBV7-8 and TRBJ2-3; D is undetermined. This CDR3 spans 15 amino acids. Trimming removed 5 bases from V and 0 bases from J, with 12 bases in between. Per the germline V gene, CDR1 is SGHVS and CDR2 is FQNEAQ. CDR3 sequence reads: CASSLSHTSTDTQYF. CDR3 in DNA: TGTGCCAGCAGCCTGAGCCATACTAGCACAGATACGCAGTATTTT.

The DNA for the CDR3 is TGCGCCAGCAGCCCTTCCGGGACTAGCGGGAGCTCGGCAGATACGCAGTATTTT. Residues: CASSPSGTSGSSADTQYF. V usage is TRBV5-1 and J usage is TRBJ2-3, with 14 bases matching TRBD2. V trimming: 4 bases; J trimming: 4 bases; junction bases outside the gene matches: 11. The CDR3 is 18 residues long. Germline V gene sequence: CDR1 SGHRS, CDR2 YFSETQ.

The V call is TRBV6-5, the J call TRBJ1-2; D possibly corresponds to TRBD1 (6 bases). The V gene's germline CDR1 is MNHEY and CDR2 SVGAGI. Between the trimmed V and J ends, which lost 0 bases and 6 bases, there was a span of 11 bases. The CDR3 is 14 amino acids. CDR3 region: CASSYSTGFNGYTF. The CDR3 nucleotides are TGTGCCAGCAGTTACTCCACAGGGTTTAATGGCTACACCTTC.

This rearrangement joins TRBV27 to TRBJ2-7; D remains unclear. The CDR3 loop spans 13 amino acids. The germline V gene has CDR1 MNHEY and CDR2 SMNVEV (reference sequence). The V gene lost 3 bases and the J gene lost 2 bases, with 8 bases spanning the gap. The CDR3: CASSLNSPYEQYF. CDR3 nucleotides: TGTGCCAGCAGTTTGAACAGCCCCTACGAGCAGTACTTC.

The V and J genes are TRBV27 and TRBJ2-7; D is perhaps TRBD2 (6 bases). Germline assignment: CDR1 MNHEY and CDR2 SMNVEV (reference sequence). V shed 5 bases and J shed 2 bases, with 10 bases lying between them. The CDR3 is 13 residues long. Here the CDR3 DNA reads TGTGCCAGCAGTCCACGCGGGACCTACGAGCAGTACTTC. It specifies CASSPRGTYEQYF.

The rearrangement joins TRBV12-1 to TRBJ2-1; the table's D call, TRBD2, was not checked against the DNA. TRBV12-1 is marked as a pseudogene. The CDR3 covers 18 residues. CDR3 DNA: TGTGCCAGCAGCTTTGAGCCCGTGGTGGGGGGCTCCTACAATGAGCAGTTCTTC. This translates into CASSFEPVVGGSYNEQFF.

The genes are TRBV7-2 and TRBJ2-5, with 10 bases lining up with TRBD2. The junction had 10 bases not matched to a gene; V was cut back by 5 bases and J by 4 bases. The CDR3 is 16 residues long. Per germline, CDR1 SGHTA and CDR2 FQGNSA. CDR3 sequence: CASSPGRASGGETQYF. The CDR3 DNA is TGTGCCAGCAGCCCCGGGAGGGCTAGCGGGGGAGAGACCCAGTACTTC.

The chain combines TRBV2 with TRBJ2-5; 8 bases match TRBD2. The CDR3 spans 15 residues. Germline V gene sequence: CDR1 SNHLY, CDR2 FYNNEI. The junction had 6 bases not matched to a gene; V was cut back by 1 base and J by 5 bases. In DNA, the CDR3 is TGTGCCAGCAGTGAAGGGAACCGGGGGGGGGAGACCCAGTACTTC. Amino acids: CASSEGNRGGETQYF. Drawing the rest from reference TRBV2 and TRBJ2-5, the complete variable domain is EPEVTQTPSHQVTQMGQEVILRCVPISNHLYFYWYRQILGQKVEFLVSFYNNEISEKSEIFDDQFSVERPDGSNFTLKIRSTKLEDSAMYFCASSEGNRGGETQYFGPGTRLLVL.

V gene TRBV11-3 combines with J gene TRBJ2-1; unclear D gene. CDR1 is SGHNT, CDR2 YENEEA, per germline. Trimming removed 1 base at V and 6 bases at J, with 10 bases between. CDR3 length: 14 residues. The CDR3 reads CASSLGAKVNEQFF. The CDR3 DNA follows: TGTGCCAGCAGCTTAGGCGCTAAAGTCAATGAGCAGTTCTTC.

V usage is TRBV19 and J usage is TRBJ1-1; TRBD1 matches at 8 bases. The CDR3 length is 14 residues. With 7 bases clipped from V and 7 bases from J, the junction kept 11 bases outside the gene matches. CDR1 LNHDA and CDR2 SQIVND come from the germline V gene (reference sequence). The chain's CDR3 is CASNPQGGFSEAFF. CDR3 in DNA: TGTGCCAGTAATCCACAGGGGGGGTTTAGTGAAGCTTTCTTT. The entire variable domain, with the rest obtained from reference TRBV19 and TRBJ1-1, is as follows: DGGITQSPKYLFRKEGQNVTLSCEQNLNHDAMYWYRQDPGQGLRLIYYSQIVNDFQKGDIAEGYSVSREKKESFPLTVTSAQKNPTAFYLCASNPQGGFSEAFFGQGTRLTVV.

This chain links TRBV6-1 with TRBJ1-6; possible D gene TRBD1, 5 bases. This CDR3 is built from 17 residues. The germline V gene has CDR1 MNHNS and CDR2 SASEGT. V lost 3 bases and J lost 0, with 12 bases in between. CDR3 amino acids: CASSDKERGSYNSPLHF. The CDR3 nucleotides read TGTGCCAGCAGTGACAAAGAAAGGGGCTCCTATAATTCACCCCTCCACTTT.

The chain combines TRBV30 with TRBJ2-7; a possible D gene is TRBD2 (5 bases). The CDR3 sequence is 14 residues long. The ends were cut back, 4 bases at V and 2 bases at J, with 15 bases in the middle. Germline V gene sequence: CDR1 GTSNPN, CDR2 SVGIG (reference sequence). The CDR3 here is CAWTPGNLAYEQYF. The CDR3 bases are TGTGCCTGGACCCCCGGGAATCTGGCCTACGAGCAGTACTTC.

V usage is TRBV19 and J usage is TRBJ1-4, with a tentative D call TRBD1 (5 bases). V was cut by 3 bases and J by 7 bases, with 18 bases left in between. This CDR3 has 16 amino acids. Germline V gene sequence: CDR1 LNHDA, CDR2 SQIVND (reference sequence). The CDR3: CASSMVWGGVGEKLFF. CDR3 sequence (DNA): TGTGCCAGTAGTATGGTCTGGGGCGGCGTCGGTGAAAAACTGTTTTTT. The whole variable domain, filled in from reference TRBV19 and TRBJ1-4, reads DGGITQSPKYLFRKEGQNVTLSCEQNLNHDAMYWYRQDPGQGLRLIYYSQIVNDFQKGDIAEGYSVSREKKESFPLTVTSAQKNPTAFYLCASSMVWGGVGEKLFFGSGTQLSVL.

A few counts support this clone. The genes are TRBV15 and TRBJ1-2; 8 nucleotides match TRBD1. CDR1 and CDR2 from the germline V gene are LNHNV and YYDKDF (reference sequence). The V segment lost 4 bases and the J segment 6 bases; nucleotides outside the gene matches: 7. The CDR3 totals 14 residues. The CDR3 sequence is CATSTRTTGDGYTF. DNA of the CDR3: TGTGCCACCAGCACTAGGACGACAGGGGATGGCTACACCTTC.

This chain links TRBV6-1 with TRBJ2-7, with 9 bases matching TRBD2. The CDR3 runs to 15 residues. Germline V gene sequence: CDR1 MNHNS, CDR2 SASEGT. V was clipped by 4 bases and J by 3 bases; unmatched bases: 7. The CDR3 coding sequence is TGTGCCAGCAGTGTGCTAGCGGGGTCATACTACGAGCAGTACTTC. Translated, it gives CASSVLAGSYYEQYF.

This rearrangement joins TRBV18 to TRBJ2-3; D is ambiguous. V shed 4 bases and J shed 2 bases, with 13 bases lying between them. CDR1 is KGHSH and CDR2 is LQKENI in the germline V gene. The CDR3 runs to 15 residues. This CDR3 is CASSQANAVTDTQYF. The DNA of the CDR3 is TGTGCCAGCTCACAGGCCAACGCGGTCACAGATACGCAGTATTTT.

This sequence joins TRBV7-9 and TRBJ1-5; D might be TRBD1 (6 bases). V was shortened by 4 bases and J by 3 bases, with 13 bases between the two germline ends. Germline values: CDR1 SEHNR, CDR2 FQNEAQ (reference sequence). CDR3 size: 15 residues. The CDR3 DNA follows: TGTGCCAGCAGCTCAACGGGACAAAACAATCAGCCCCAGCATTTT. Translated: CASSSTGQNNQPQHF.

The chain joins TRBV19 to TRBJ1-5; TRBD1 matches 8 bases. Germline V gene data show CDR1 as LNHDA and CDR2 as SQIVND (reference sequence). Trimming took 3 bases from V and 7 from J; bases not matched to a gene: 8. CDR3 size: 15 residues. The CDR3 region is CASSISPGGGQPQHF. The CDR3 coding sequence is TGTGCCAGTAGTATTTCCCCAGGGGGCGGGCAGCCCCAGCATTTT.

This sequence joins TRBV11-3 and TRBJ1-4; possibly TRBD1 for D (5 bases). V dropped 5 bases and J dropped 3 bases, with 13 bases sitting between them. The CDR3 runs 15 residues. In germline, CDR1 is SGHNT, CDR2 YENEEA. The CDR3 sequence is CASSPGRGSNEKLFF. The CDR3 DNA is TGTGCCAGCAGCCCGGGGAGGGGCTCTAATGAAAAACTGTTTTTT.